The 13 T cell receptor beta chains in this list originate from one sample, sequenced in a study of shared clonotypes between healthy human individuals. Assay: immunoSEQ multiplex PCR; the TCRdb copy retains only in-frame clones and omits some. The repertoire includes some 2,000,000 clones, roughly 94% of them detected once, and 0.1% to 0.15% sits in the top ten. Sequencing was carried out using naive CD4+ T cells sorted from blood. Subset in this sample: CD45RA+ positively selected. The receptors were gathered from a man between 18 and 29 years old in good health.

The genes are TRBV2 and TRBJ1-6; a possible D gene is TRBD1 (5 bases). The CDR3 totals 15 residues. With 1 base removed from V and 8 bases from J, the gap between germline ends came to 12 bases. Germline V gene lookup returns CDR1 SNHLY and CDR2 FYNNEI. CDR3 in amino acids: CASSEGGQGYSPLHF. CDR3 nucleotide sequence: TGTGCCAGCAGTGAAGGTGGGCAGGGTTATTCACCCCTCCACTTT.

V and J are TRBV5-1 and TRBJ1-3; D perhaps matches TRBD1 (5 bases). V lost 0 bases, J lost 1 base, and 17 bases lay in between. Germline-derived CDR1 and CDR2 are SGHRS and YFSETQ. The CDR3 loop spans 18 amino acids. This CDR3 is CASSLVGQGSLSGNTIYF. The CDR3 DNA sequence: TGCGCCAGCAGCTTGGTTGGTCAGGGTAGTTTGTCTGGAAACACCATATATTTT.

The V call is TRBV11-2, the J call TRBJ2-5; the D call may be TRBD1 or TRBD2 (5 bases each). V gave up 2 bases and J gave up 0 bases, with 13 bases separating them. Germline V gene data show CDR1 as SGHAT and CDR2 as FQNNGV. CDR3 size: 16 residues. DNA for the CDR3: TGTGCCAGCAGCTTACTGGGGACCCAATACCAAGAGACCCAGTACTTC. Translating it yields CASSLLGTQYQETQYF.

The chain combines TRBV6-6 with TRBJ1-1, with 7 positions matching TRBD1. The CDR3 extends over 14 amino acids. The germline gives CDR1 MNHNY, CDR2 SVGAGI (reference sequence). The V gene end was trimmed by 2 bases and the J gene end by 3 bases; junction bases not matched to a gene: 3. The CDR3 loop reads CASSYGDRYTEAFF. The CDR3 nucleotides read TGTGCCAGCAGTTACGGGGACAGATACACTGAAGCTTTCTTT.

The genes are TRBV6-1 and TRBJ2-7; 9 bases are a match to TRBD2. Germline V CDR1 and CDR2: MNHNS, SASEGT. The CDR3 totals 13 residues. The V segment lost 8 bases and the J segment 3 bases; nucleotides outside the gene matches: 5. The CDR3, as DNA: TGTGCCAGCTGTCCTAGCGGGGACTACGAGCAGTACTTC. Translated, it gives CASCPSGDYEQYF.

The rearrangement links TRBV9 to TRBJ1-1, with TRBD1 as a possible D gene (5 bases). Trimming removed 0 bases at V and 8 bases at J, with 17 bases between. Germline CDR1 reads SGDLS; CDR2 reads YYNGEE. This CDR3 spans 15 amino acids. CDR3 nucleotide sequence: TGTGCCAGCAGCGTAGCTACGGGGGTAACCGGCGAAGCTTTCTTT. This codes for CASSVATGVTGEAFF.

There are a few counts of this clone. This rearrangement joins TRBV29-1 to TRBJ1-2; TRBD1 matches 10 bases. The CDR3 has 12 residues. Trimming took 7 bases from V and 5 from J; bases not matched to a gene: 4. CDR1 is SQVTM, CDR2 ANQGSEA, per germline. The CDR3 loop reads CSARTGGYGYTF. The CDR3 region has the DNA TGCAGCGCTCGGACAGGGGGGTATGGCTACACCTTC.

The chain couples TRBV18 to TRBJ2-7; D not certain. Germline lookup yields CDR1 KGHSH and CDR2 LQKENI. The V and J ends lost 0 bases and 4 bases respectively, with 10 bases between them. The CDR3 spans 14 residues. The CDR3 here is CASSPPEAPYEQYF. For the CDR3, the DNA is TGTGCCAGCTCACCACCCGAGGCCCCGTACGAGCAGTACTTC. Variable domain in full (rest from reference TRBV18 and TRBJ2-7): NAGVMQNPRHLVRRRGQEARLRCSPMKGHSHVYWYRQLPEEGLKFMVYLQKENIIDESGMPKERFSAEFPKEGPSILRIQQVVRGDSAAYFCASSPPEAPYEQYFGPGTRLTVT.

The table lists this clone with a count of one. This rearrangement joins TRBV4-1 to TRBJ2-1, with 7 bases identical to TRBD2. Germline V lookup: CDR1 MGHRA, CDR2 YSYEKL. This CDR3 spans 16 amino acids. V gave up 0 bases and J gave up 4 bases; unmatched junction bases: 6. The CDR3 DNA sequence: TGCGCCAGCAGCCAAGAGATCAGCGGGAATTACAATGAGCAGTTCTTC. Translating gives CASSQEISGNYNEQFF.

The V and J genes are TRBV30 and TRBJ2-1; D ambiguous. The germline V gene encodes CDR1 GTSNPN and CDR2 SVGIG (reference sequence). V was pared by 2 bases and J by 0 bases, with 11 bases between. The CDR3 loop spans 15 amino acids. The CDR3 loop reads CAWSPLASSYNEQFF. Here the CDR3 DNA reads TGTGCCTGGAGTCCCTTGGCGAGCTCCTACAATGAGCAGTTCTTC.

The rearrangement links TRBV7-3 to TRBJ2-7; D not certain. Germline assignment: CDR1 SGHTA and CDR2 FQGTGA. This CDR3 has 13 amino acids. V shed 2 bases and J shed 7 bases, with 12 bases lying between them. The CDR3 nucleotides read TGTGCCAGCAGCTTAGGGCCTTCTGAAGAGCAGTACTTC. As protein: CASSLGPSEEQYF.

The gene calls are TRBV6-5 and TRBJ2-6, with D tentatively TRBD1 (5 bases). Trimming cost V 2 bases and J 5 bases, with 13 bases left between them. Germline CDR1 is MNHEY and CDR2 is SVGAGI. CDR3 length equals 16 residues. CDR3 loop: CASSYVQGSRANVLTF. The CDR3, as DNA: TGTGCCAGCAGTTACGTCCAGGGTAGTAGGGCCAACGTCCTGACTTTC.

V and J are TRBV4-1 and TRBJ1-6; D uncertain. This CDR3 spans 18 amino acids. CDR1 and CDR2 from the germline V gene are MGHRA and YSYEKL. Trimming took off 0 bases at V and 7 bases at J, with 19 bases between the two ends. CDR3 nucleotide sequence: TGCGCCAGCAGCCAAGAGGGGATTGGGTCCTTAGTGAATTCACCCCTCCACTTT. This encodes CASSQEGIGSLVNSPLHF.